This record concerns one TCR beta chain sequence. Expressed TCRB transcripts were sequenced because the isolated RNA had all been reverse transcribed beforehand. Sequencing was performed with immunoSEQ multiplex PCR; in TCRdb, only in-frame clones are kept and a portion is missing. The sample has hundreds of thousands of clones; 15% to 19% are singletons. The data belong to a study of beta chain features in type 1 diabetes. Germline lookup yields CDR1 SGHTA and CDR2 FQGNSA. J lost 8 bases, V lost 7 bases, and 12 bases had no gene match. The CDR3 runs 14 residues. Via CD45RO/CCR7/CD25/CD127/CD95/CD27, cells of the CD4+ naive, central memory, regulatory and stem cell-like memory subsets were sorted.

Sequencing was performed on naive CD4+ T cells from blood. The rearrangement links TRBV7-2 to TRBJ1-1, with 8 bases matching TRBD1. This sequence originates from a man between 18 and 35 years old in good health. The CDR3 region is CASTRGGTGSEAFF. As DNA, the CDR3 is TGTGCCAGCACCCGGGGAGGGACAGGTTCCGAAGCTTTCTTT.